Listed below are T cell receptor beta chains from one sample, sequenced in a study of blood T cell repertoires in COVID-19. Profiled with immunoSEQ multiplex PCR; TCRdb holds only in-frame clones, not every one. The profile shows over 65,000 clones, around four fifths of them singletons. Input material: peripheral blood. All receptors derive from a man of 80 years or more with active or convalescent COVID-19. Both conserved end residues are part of each CDR3. D genes are given only for firm matches. Clone size is shown for a subset of rows, as once, few, many or a class of expanded clone.

v_gene: TRBV19
j_gene: TRBJ2-2
d_gene: NA
abundance: NA
CDR3nt: TGTGCCAGCCACACAGGGTTGGCCGGGGAGCTGTTTTTT
CDR3aa: CASHTGLAGELFF

v_gene: TRBV5-1
j_gene: TRBJ1-6
d_gene: TRBD1
abundance: NA
CDR3nt: TGCGCCAGCAGCTTGGTGTCCCCGGGACAGTTGCCGAATAATTCACCCCTCCACTTT
CDR3aa: CASSLVSPGQLPNNSPLHF

v_gene: TRBV11-1
j_gene: TRBJ1-1
d_gene: NA
abundance: NA
CDR3nt: TGTGCCAGCAGCTTAATTGAGGTTGGCACTGAAGCTTTCTTT
CDR3aa: CASSLIEVGTEAFF

v_gene: TRBV5-1
j_gene: TRBJ2-1
d_gene: TRBD1
abundance: NA
CDR3nt: TGCGCCAGCAGCGGGATGGACAGGGGGAATTACAATGAGCAGTTCTTC
CDR3aa: CASSGMDRGNYNEQFF

v_gene: TRBV5-1
j_gene: TRBJ1-1
d_gene: NA
abundance: few
CDR3nt: TGCGCCAGCAGCTTGGAGGCAGGGGTCTTGGGCGCTGAAGCTTTCTTT
CDR3aa: CASSLEAGVLGAEAFF

v_gene: TRBV5-1
j_gene: TRBJ2-5
d_gene: NA
abundance: NA
CDR3nt: TGCGCCAGCAGCTTAACAGGGTTGGTCTCGGAGACCCAGTACTTC
CDR3aa: CASSLTGLVSETQYF

v_gene: TRBV18
j_gene: TRBJ2-2
d_gene: NA
abundance: NA
CDR3nt: TGTGCCAGCTCACCAGGGCTTACCGCGAACACCGGGGAGCTGTTTTTT
CDR3aa: CASSPGLTANTGELFF

v_gene: TRBV6-1
j_gene: TRBJ2-6
d_gene: NA
abundance: NA
CDR3nt: TGTGCCAGCAGTGAACAAGCGAGCTCTGGGGCCAACGTCCTGACTTTC
CDR3aa: CASSEQASSGANVLTF

v_gene: TRBV3-1/TRBV3-2
j_gene: TRBJ1-3
d_gene: NA
abundance: NA
CDR3nt: TGTGCCAGCAGGCCCCCGGAGGGAATCTCTGGAAACACCATATATTTT
CDR3aa: CASRPPEGISGNTIYF

v_gene: TRBV11-3
j_gene: TRBJ1-6
d_gene: TRBD1
abundance: NA
CDR3nt: TGTGCCAGCAGCGGGGACAGGGGCTATAATTCACCCCTCCACTTT
CDR3aa: CASSGDRGYNSPLHF

v_gene: TRBV10-3
j_gene: TRBJ2-1
d_gene: TRBD1
abundance: NA
CDR3nt: TGTGCCATCAGTGAGTTGGCAGGGGGCTTCAATGAGCAGTTCTTC
CDR3aa: CAISELAGGFNEQFF

v_gene: TRBV29-1
j_gene: TRBJ1-2
d_gene: TRBD1
abundance: NA
CDR3nt: TGCAGCGTCGCCCCGGGACAGGGGAACTATGGCTACACCTTC
CDR3aa: CSVAPGQGNYGYTF

v_gene: TRBV6-1
j_gene: TRBJ2-3
d_gene: NA
abundance: NA
CDR3nt: TGTGCCAGCAGTGAGAATCACAGTGGAACAGATACGCAGTATTTT
CDR3aa: CASSENHSGTDTQYF

v_gene: TRBV5-4
j_gene: TRBJ2-3
d_gene: NA
abundance: NA
CDR3nt: TGTGCCAGCAGCGGGGGGGGGCAAAGGGCAGATACGCAGTATTTT
CDR3aa: CASSGGGQRADTQYF

v_gene: TRBV5-1
j_gene: TRBJ1-4
d_gene: NA
abundance: few
CDR3nt: TGCGCCAGCAGCTTGGCGGGAACTAATGAAAAACTGTTTTTT
CDR3aa: CASSLAGTNEKLFF

v_gene: TRBV19
j_gene: TRBJ1-5
d_gene: NA
abundance: NA
CDR3nt: TGTGCCAGTAGTATAGCCTTGACGGGTCGGCCCCAGCATTTT
CDR3aa: CASSIALTGRPQHF

v_gene: TRBV3-1/TRBV3-2
j_gene: TRBJ1-1
d_gene: NA
abundance: NA
CDR3nt: TGTGCCAGCAGCCAACGAGACGGGAGTGAAGCTTTCTTT
CDR3aa: CASSQRDGSEAFF

v_gene: TRBV29-1
j_gene: TRBJ2-3
d_gene: NA
abundance: NA
CDR3nt: TGCAGCGCCAGGGAAAGCACAGATACGCAGTATTTT
CDR3aa: CSARESTDTQYF

v_gene: TRBV18
j_gene: TRBJ1-4
d_gene: NA
abundance: NA
CDR3nt: TGTGCCAGCTCACGGACAGCAACTAATGAAAAACTGTTTTTT
CDR3aa: CASSRTATNEKLFF

v_gene: TRBV3-1/TRBV3-2
j_gene: TRBJ1-2
d_gene: TRBD1
abundance: NA
CDR3nt: TGTGCCAGCAGCCGTACAGGGGGCGCCGGTGGCTACACCTTC
CDR3aa: CASSRTGGAGGYTF

v_gene: TRBV5-6
j_gene: TRBJ1-6
d_gene: TRBD1
abundance: NA
CDR3nt: TGTGCCAGCAGCCTTGGACAGGGCGAGCATTCACCCCTCCACTTT
CDR3aa: CASSLGQGEHSPLHF

v_gene: TRBV7-9
j_gene: TRBJ1-1
d_gene: TRBD1
abundance: NA
CDR3nt: TGTGCCAGCAGCGTTACAGGGGAGCCCACTGAAGCTTTCTTT
CDR3aa: CASSVTGEPTEAFF

v_gene: TRBV3-1/TRBV3-2
j_gene: TRBJ2-2
d_gene: NA
abundance: NA
CDR3nt: TGTGCCAGCAGCCCCTTATCCACCGGGGAGCTGTTTTTT
CDR3aa: CASSPLSTGELFF

v_gene: TRBV19
j_gene: TRBJ2-2
d_gene: NA
abundance: NA
CDR3nt: TGTGCCAGTAGAAGGGGAGCGGGCCCGAACACCGGGGAGCTGTTTTTT
CDR3aa: CASRRGAGPNTGELFF

v_gene: TRBV5-1
j_gene: TRBJ1-2
d_gene: NA
abundance: NA
CDR3nt: TGCGCCAGCAGCCCAACAGGGATGGGGGGCTACACCTTC
CDR3aa: CASSPTGMGGYTF

v_gene: TRBV29-1
j_gene: TRBJ1-2
d_gene: NA
abundance: NA
CDR3nt: TGCAGCGTTGAAGGCAGCTTGGACACTAACTATGGCTACACCTTC
CDR3aa: CSVEGSLDTNYGYTF

v_gene: TRBV6-5
j_gene: TRBJ1-1
d_gene: TRBD1
abundance: NA
CDR3nt: TGTGCCAGCGGAAGGGGGCGCACTGAAGCTTTCTTT
CDR3aa: CASGRGRTEAFF

v_gene: TRBV24-1
j_gene: TRBJ2-1
d_gene: TRBD2
abundance: NA
CDR3nt: TGTGCCACCAGTGAAGCGCGGGAGGGGTACAATGAGCAGTTCTTC
CDR3aa: CATSEAREGYNEQFF

v_gene: TRBV3-1/TRBV3-2
j_gene: TRBJ1-6
d_gene: NA
abundance: NA
CDR3nt: TGTGCCAGCAGCTACCGACCACCTGGGACAACACCCCTCCACTTT
CDR3aa: CASSYRPPGTTPLHF

v_gene: TRBV2
j_gene: TRBJ2-1
d_gene: NA
abundance: NA
CDR3nt: TGTGCCAGCAGTTACAGCTACAATGGGCATGAGCAGTTCTTC
CDR3aa: CASSYSYNGHEQFF

v_gene: TRBV5-5
j_gene: TRBJ2-1
d_gene: NA
abundance: NA
CDR3nt: TGTGCCAGCAGCCGGTCGTGGGCTGTAATTTCCAATGAGCAGTTCTTC
CDR3aa: CASSRSWAVISNEQFF

v_gene: TRBV19
j_gene: TRBJ1-2
d_gene: TRBD1
abundance: NA
CDR3nt: TGTGCCAGTAGTATTCGGGCCGGGACAGGGGTAAACTATGGCTACACCTTC
CDR3aa: CASSIRAGTGVNYGYTF

v_gene: TRBV28
j_gene: TRBJ2-3
d_gene: TRBD2
abundance: NA
CDR3nt: TGTGCCAGCAGTTCCCTCCGGAGCGGGGGTACAGATACGCAGTATTTT
CDR3aa: CASSSLRSGGTDTQYF

v_gene: TRBV28
j_gene: TRBJ1-4
d_gene: TRBD1
abundance: few
CDR3nt: TGTGCCAGCAGTCAAACCGGGACAGGGGGCCATGTGGGAAAACTGTTTTTT
CDR3aa: CASSQTGTGGHVGKLFF

v_gene: TRBV27
j_gene: TRBJ1-4
d_gene: NA
abundance: NA
CDR3nt: TGTGCCAGCAGTTTATGGGCAGGGGATGAAAAACTGTTTTTT
CDR3aa: CASSLWAGDEKLFF

v_gene: TRBV7-2
j_gene: TRBJ1-2
d_gene: NA
abundance: NA
CDR3nt: TGTGCCAGCAGCTTTTCCAGAAACTATGGCTACACCTTC
CDR3aa: CASSFSRNYGYTF

v_gene: TRBV11-2
j_gene: TRBJ2-1
d_gene: NA
abundance: NA
CDR3nt: TGTGCCAGCAGCGCGATAAGCCTCAATGAGCAGTTCTTC
CDR3aa: CASSAISLNEQFF

v_gene: TRBV3-1/TRBV3-2
j_gene: TRBJ2-2
d_gene: TRBD2
abundance: few
CDR3nt: TGTGCCAGCAGCCAAGATACCGGGGGGGCTACCACCGGGGAGCTGTTTTTT
CDR3aa: CASSQDTGGATTGELFF

v_gene: TRBV19
j_gene: TRBJ2-2
d_gene: TRBD1
abundance: NA
CDR3nt: TGTGCCACTGATACAGGGGACATGTTCACCGGGGAGCTGTTTTTT
CDR3aa: CATDTGDMFTGELFF

v_gene: TRBV27
j_gene: TRBJ1-4
d_gene: NA
abundance: NA
CDR3nt: TGTGCCAGCAGTTCACATTCTGGGGGGGTACGAGAAAAACTGTTTTTT
CDR3aa: CASSSHSGGVREKLFF

v_gene: TRBV7-9
j_gene: TRBJ1-4
d_gene: NA
abundance: NA
CDR3nt: TGTGCCAGCAGCTCCGGGGGTACTAATGAAAAACTGTTTTTT
CDR3aa: CASSSGGTNEKLFF

v_gene: TRBV5-1
j_gene: TRBJ1-1
d_gene: NA
abundance: NA
CDR3nt: TGCGCCAGCAGCTTTGGAGCTTTCGACACTGAAGCTTTCTTT
CDR3aa: CASSFGAFDTEAFF

v_gene: TRBV12-3/TRBV12-4
j_gene: TRBJ2-3
d_gene: NA
abundance: NA
CDR3nt: TGTGCCAGCAGTTTCACTAGCGATACGCAGTATTTT
CDR3aa: CASSFTSDTQYF

v_gene: TRBV18
j_gene: TRBJ1-2
d_gene: TRBD1
abundance: NA
CDR3nt: TGTGCCAGCTCACCTGGGACAGGGCGGTATGGCTACACCTTC
CDR3aa: CASSPGTGRYGYTF

v_gene: TRBV10-3
j_gene: TRBJ1-5
d_gene: NA
abundance: NA
CDR3nt: TGTGCCATCCGAGGAGATCATAGCAATCAGCCCCAGCATTTT
CDR3aa: CAIRGDHSNQPQHF

v_gene: TRBV11-3
j_gene: TRBJ2-3
d_gene: NA
abundance: NA
CDR3nt: TGTGCCAGCAGCTCAGGGACACCTAGGCCCACAGATACGCAGTATTTT
CDR3aa: CASSSGTPRPTDTQYF

v_gene: TRBV7-2
j_gene: TRBJ1-2
d_gene: TRBD1
abundance: NA
CDR3nt: TGTGCCAGCAGCCCGATCCTGGGACAGGGGGCCTCCTACACCTTC
CDR3aa: CASSPILGQGASYTF

v_gene: TRBV9
j_gene: TRBJ1-1
d_gene: TRBD1
abundance: NA
CDR3nt: TGTGCCAGCAGCGCGACAACCGGGACAGTCTCGCGGTGGACTGAAGCTTTCTTT
CDR3aa: CASSATTGTVSRWTEAFF

v_gene: TRBV28
j_gene: TRBJ1-1
d_gene: TRBD1
abundance: NA
CDR3nt: TGTGCCAGCAGTTTTTCCCAGGGGGCTCACACTGAAGCTTTCTTT
CDR3aa: CASSFSQGAHTEAFF

v_gene: TRBV9
j_gene: TRBJ1-2
d_gene: TRBD1
abundance: NA
CDR3nt: TGTGCCACCTCGGCCGGGACAGCCGCTAACTATGGCTACACCTTC
CDR3aa: CATSAGTAANYGYTF

v_gene: TRBV6-4
j_gene: TRBJ1-1
d_gene: NA
abundance: NA
CDR3nt: TGTGCCAGCAGGCAACAGGGCTCTAACACTGAAGCTTTCTTT
CDR3aa: CASRQQGSNTEAFF

v_gene: TRBV24-1
j_gene: TRBJ2-2
d_gene: TRBD2
abundance: NA
CDR3nt: TGTGCCACCAGTGACCCGGGACTAGCGGGAGCTTCCACCGGGGAGCTGTTTTTT
CDR3aa: CATSDPGLAGASTGELFF

v_gene: TRBV11-3
j_gene: TRBJ1-1
d_gene: NA
abundance: few
CDR3nt: TGTGCCAGCAGCTTAAGCGGGAACACTGAAGCTTTCTTT
CDR3aa: CASSLSGNTEAFF

v_gene: TRBV12-5
j_gene: TRBJ1-1
d_gene: NA
abundance: NA
CDR3nt: TGTGCTAGTGCTTGGAGAGAGATGAACACTGAAGCTTTCTTT
CDR3aa: CASAWREMNTEAFF

v_gene: TRBV11-2
j_gene: TRBJ2-5
d_gene: TRBD2
abundance: NA
CDR3nt: TGTGCCAGCACCCTGAGCGGGGAAGAGACCCAGTACTTC
CDR3aa: CASTLSGEETQYF